This T cell receptor beta chain emerged from a study of blood T cell repertoires in COVID-19. Clones were read by immunoSEQ multiplex PCR, and TCRdb kept only the in-frame ones, dropping some. The sample shows about 240,000 clones, 80% to 90% of them seen only once. Either two negative PCRs, clearance, or symptom resolution qualified Cohort 3 donors as recovered. V was cut by 0 bases and J by 5 bases, with 11 bases left in between. This CDR3 comprises 16 residues. From germline, CDR1 is LNHNV and CDR2 YYDKDF (reference sequence). The chain combines TRBV15 with TRBJ1-6; possible D gene TRBD1, 6 bases. The TCR was taken from a woman between 25 and 40 years old who had recovered from COVID-19. Input material: PBMCs or T cells enriched from blood (not recorded which). In nucleotides, the CDR3 is TGTGCCACCAGCAGAGAACAGGGAGAAGATAATTCACCCCTCCACTTT. Protein product: CATSREQGEDNSPLHF.